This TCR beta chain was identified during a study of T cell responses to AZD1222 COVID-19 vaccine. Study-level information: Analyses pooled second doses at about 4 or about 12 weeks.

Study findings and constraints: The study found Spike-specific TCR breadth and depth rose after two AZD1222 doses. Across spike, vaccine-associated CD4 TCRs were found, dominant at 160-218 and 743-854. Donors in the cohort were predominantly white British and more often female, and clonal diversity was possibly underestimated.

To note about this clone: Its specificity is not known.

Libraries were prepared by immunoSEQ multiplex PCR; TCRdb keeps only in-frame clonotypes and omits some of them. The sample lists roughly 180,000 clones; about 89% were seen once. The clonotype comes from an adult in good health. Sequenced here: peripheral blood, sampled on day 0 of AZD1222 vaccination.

This CDR3 is CASSISLGGAPSYEQYF. The CDR3 DNA sequence: TGTGCCAGTAGTATCTCCCTGGGGGGGGCGCCTTCCTACGAGCAGTACTTC. The chain is built from TRBV19 and TRBJ2-7; D may be TRBD2 (7 bases). The V gene's germline CDR1 is LNHDA and CDR2 SQIVND (reference sequence). Trimming cost V 3 bases and J 1 base, with 19 bases left between them. This CDR3 contains 17 residues.